This TCR beta chain came from a study of T-cell reconstitution after alpha-beta-depleted transplantation in children. This sample's TCRbeta library carried unique molecular identifier barcodes. Using its own MiXCR run on the PCR reads, TCRdb lists one record per CDR3 protein. Here the sample spans approximately 400,000 distinct CDR3 sequences, 11% being singletons. V shed 4 bases and J shed 0 bases, with 13 bases lying between them. Germline CDR1 is SQVTM and CDR2 is ANQGSEA. This CDR3 contains 15 residues. This clonotype was counted a few times. The receptor comes from a human donor who donated a stem cell graft to a child with acute myeloid leukemia. The source was PBMCs from the stem cell graft donor, collected from the stem cell graft. The chain links TRBV29-1 to TRBJ2-1; a weak D match, TRBD2 (5 bases). The DNA of the CDR3 is TGCAGCGTTGTAGGAACGGGGAGCTCCTACAATGAGCAGTTCTTC. This translates into CSVVGTGSSYNEQFF.